These 15 T cell receptor beta chains share one sample of origin, sequenced in a study of cytomegalovirus exposure and HLA in healthy donors. The PCR had 60 Vbeta and 13 Jbeta primers. Here immunoSEQ multiplex PCR was the method, and the copy in TCRdb shows in-frame clones only, minus some. The profile shows 150,000 to 200,000 clones, more than 60% of them singletons. The source material was PBMCs. The origin of the receptors is a woman in her thirties or forties in good health and CMV-seropositive.

The chain uses TRBV10-3 and TRBJ2-1, with 10 bases that match TRBD1. CDR3 length equals 16 residues. V trimming: 8 bases; J trimming: 11 bases; junction bases outside the gene matches: 18. Germline assignment: CDR1 ENHRY and CDR2 SYGVKD. CDR3: CAILESPGTGASKQFF. CDR3 nucleotides: TGTGCCATCCTAGAATCTCCCGGGACAGGGGCGTCTAAGCAGTTCTTC.

The chain's CDR3 is CASSLIQGGSSPLHF. The CDR3 region has the DNA TGTGCCAGCAGTCTAATACAGGGGGGGAGTTCACCCCTCCACTTT. This chain connects TRBV6-5 to TRBJ1-6, with TRBD1 identical over 8 bases. The CDR3 runs to 15 residues. Germline V lookup: CDR1 MNHEY, CDR2 SVGAGI. Unmatched junction bases numbered 9, after V lost 5 bases and J lost 9 bases.

The chain combines TRBV5-8 with TRBJ2-1; 11 nucleotides line up with TRBD2. Germline lookup yields CDR1 SGHTS and CDR2 YDEGEE. Trimming removed 7 bases from V and 6 bases from J; junction bases left unmatched: 6. The CDR3 has 14 residues. The CDR3 is CASVPGLAANEQFF. CDR3 nucleotide sequence: TGTGCCAGCGTCCCGGGACTAGCGGCCAATGAGCAGTTCTTC.

The CDR3 is CASSIEYSNQPQHF. The CDR3 coding sequence is TGTGCCAGTAGTATTGAGTATAGCAATCAGCCCCAGCATTTT. The rearrangement links TRBV19 to TRBJ1-5; D call uncertain. The CDR3 totals 14 residues. The germline CDR1 and CDR2 sequences are LNHDA and SQIVND (reference sequence). Trimming shortened V by 3 bases and J by 0 bases, and 6 bases separated the two germline ends.

V usage is TRBV7-2 and J usage is TRBJ2-2; unclear D gene. Germline lookup yields CDR1 SGHTA and CDR2 FQGNSA. The CDR3 loop spans 16 amino acids. V gave up 1 base and J gave up 6 bases, with 15 bases separating them. The CDR3 region has the DNA TGTGCCAGCAGCTTAGGGGTTAGCCCGATCTCCGGGGAGCTGTTTTTT. Protein sequence: CASSLGVSPISGELFF.

This clone was seen only a few times. The J gene is TRBJ2-3, the V gene TRBV5-4; 11 nucleotides align to TRBD2. CDR3 length: 15 residues. CDR1 is SGHNT, CDR2 YYREEE, per germline (reference sequence). Losses at the gene ends were 5 bases for V and 0 bases for J; bases not matched to a gene: 2. As DNA, the CDR3 is TGTGCCAGCAGACTAGCGGGGGTTAGCACAGATACGCAGTATTTT. Translation: CASRLAGVSTDTQYF.

The chain carries TRBV7-8 and TRBJ2-1; a weak D match, TRBD1 (5 bases). V gave up 5 bases and J gave up 7 bases, with 15 bases separating them. This CDR3 contains 14 residues. Germline loops: CDR1 SGHVS, CDR2 FQNEAQ. As DNA, the CDR3 is TGTGCCAGCAGCCCCAGGGTCTTTGGTAATGAGCAGTTCTTC. It yields the protein CASSPRVFGNEQFF.

The chain combines TRBV7-8 with TRBJ1-4; perhaps TRBD1 as D (5 bases). The CDR3 totals 15 residues. V shed 1 base and J shed 5 bases, with 11 bases lying between them. Germline assignment: CDR1 SGHVS and CDR2 FQNEAQ. CDR3 region: CASSLVRGGNEKLFF. CDR3 in DNA: TGTGCCAGCAGCTTAGTTCGGGGGGGGAATGAAAAACTGTTTTTT.

V gene TRBV5-1 combines with J gene TRBJ1-1; TRBD1 matches at 7 bases. Trimming took 4 bases from V and 8 from J; bases not matched to a gene: 8. The CDR3 loop spans 13 amino acids. Germline lookup yields CDR1 SGHRS and CDR2 YFSETQ. The CDR3 bases are TGCGCCAGCAGCCCTCAGGGACAGTACGAAGCTTTCTTT. This codes for CASSPQGQYEAFF.

The V call is TRBV28, the J call TRBJ2-7, with 10 bases that match TRBD1. Germline V CDR1 and CDR2: MDHEN, SYDVKM. Trimming at V came to 6 bases and at J to 6 bases, leaving 14 bases not matched to a gene. This CDR3 has 16 amino acids. Here the CDR3 reads CASRITSGTGDSEQYF. The CDR3 DNA sequence: TGTGCCAGCAGGATAACCTCCGGGACAGGGGATTCCGAGCAGTACTTC. The whole variable domain, filled in from reference TRBV28 and TRBJ2-7, reads DVKVTQSSRYLVKRTGEKVFLECVQDMDHENMFWYRQDPGLGLRLIYFSYDVKMKEKGDIPEGYSVSREKKERFSLILESASTNQTSMYLCASRITSGTGDSEQYFGPGTRLTVT.

V and J are TRBV4-3 and TRBJ2-1; tentative D call: TRBD2 (7 bases). Germline V gene data show CDR1 as LGHNA and CDR2 as YSLEER. The V end lost 4 bases, the J end lost 4 bases, and 17 bases lay between the germline ends. The CDR3 is 16 residues long. CDR3 DNA: TGCGCCAGCAGCCTAAATTGGGGGGGGGCGTACAATGAGCAGTTCTTC. Translated: CASSLNWGGAYNEQFF.

This clone has only one observation. As DNA, the CDR3 is TGTGCCAGCAGCAACCGGGACAGCTATGAAAAACTGTTTTTT. Residues: CASSNRDSYEKLFF. The chain couples TRBV27 to TRBJ1-4, with 7 positions matching TRBD1. Per germline, CDR1 MNHEY and CDR2 SMNVEV (reference sequence). The junction had 7 bases not matched to a gene; V was cut back by 6 bases and J by 6 bases. CDR3 length: 14 amino acids.

The gene calls are TRBV9 and TRBJ2-1; possibly TRBD1 for D (5 bases). This CDR3 has 14 amino acids. In germline, CDR1 is SGDLS, CDR2 YYNGEE. Trimming removed 1 base at V and 6 bases at J, with 11 bases between. The chain's CDR3 is CASSVQTGINEQFF. In DNA, the CDR3 is TGTGCCAGCAGCGTACAAACAGGTATCAATGAGCAGTTCTTC.

The chain combines TRBV7-2 with TRBJ1-1, with 7 bases lining up with TRBD1. CDR3 length equals 15 residues. Trimming at V came to 6 bases and at J to 1 base, leaving 8 bases not matched to a gene. Germline CDR1 is SGHTA and CDR2 is FQGNSA. DNA for the CDR3: TGTGCCAGCAGACATGACAGGGCCCCGAACACTGAAGCTTTCTTT. Residues: CASRHDRAPNTEAFF.

The chain uses TRBV7-3 and TRBJ2-5; D unclear. Per germline, CDR1 SGHTA and CDR2 FQGTGA. V lost 2 bases, J lost 2 bases, and 6 bases lay in between. This CDR3 comprises 13 residues. The DNA for the CDR3 is TGTGCCAGCAGCTTATTTCCGCAAGAGACCCAGTACTTC. Its translation is CASSLFPQETQYF.